A selection of T cell receptor beta chains follows, all from one sample in a study of blood T cell repertoires in COVID-19. Repertoires were generated with immunoSEQ multiplex PCR, while TCRdb's copy carries only in-frame clones and drops some. The table lists tens of thousands of clones, around 93% of them singletons, with around 4.9% in the top ten. Material for sequencing was peripheral blood. The receptors come from a woman in her sixties or seventies with active COVID-19. Each CDR3 is given with its conserved first and last residue.

cdr3_aa,v_call
CASSPREGHYEQYF,TRBV11-3
CASSRGSTDTQYF,TRBV6-2/TRBV6-3
CAVQGSSGNTIYF,TRBV12-3/TRBV12-4
CASSDRGYDTGELFF,TRBV6-1
CASSLGTRTQYF,TRBV5-6
CASMRGGGYGYTF,TRBV6-5
CASSSPGGVADTDTQYF,TRBV5-4
CASSESNGAGKETQYF,TRBV10-1
CASSSRPDRSSGNTIYF,TRBV7-6
CSQLGSYEQYF,TRBV20-1
CASRMGLYNEQFF,TRBV6-6
CASSREGGSPLHF,TRBV6-5
CASTRTGNEKLFF,TRBV6-5
CASSRPSANSYNEQFF,TRBV28
CASSRGGLEKDEQYF,TRBV6-2/TRBV6-3
CASSQARPSNEKLFF,TRBV4-2
CASSLTDAPGYNEQFF,TRBV7-9
CASSPGGGGELFF,TRBV7-9
CASSTGQGFNSYNEQFF,TRBV5-8
CASSLGGLAAMEVNEQFF,TRBV5-1
CASSPQTGPYEQYF,TRBV7-2
CASSSGVLYEQYF,TRBV11-3
CATSEGIAGGFADTQYF,TRBV24-1
CASSSLGGGKNTEAFF,TRBV28
CASSPEAGQGRFNTEAFF,TRBV18
CASSSRGRQTQYF,TRBV5-4
CASSLAWTGANYEQYF,TRBV5-5
CASSRGGLNTEAFF,TRBV3-1/TRBV3-2
CASSPGDRKTVF,TRBV12-3/TRBV12-4
CASSPPLAGEDEQFF,TRBV18
CASRQSRGTNTGELFF,TRBV28
CASSSLQGGYSPLHF,TRBV11-2
CASSRSSGRYKETQYF,TRBV2
CASSAYRGPPPSYNSPLHF,TRBV9
CASSSEQLAGGVDIQYF,TRBV5-6
CASSPIQGGDTQYF,TRBV11-3
CASSLLVGSSYNEQFF,TRBV5-1
CASRRLEPPGEQFF,TRBV5-1
CATSDFSIDNYNEQFF,TRBV24-1
CASGPNPGLLGTRQPQHF,TRBV7-8
CATSRDQGGPTNEKLFF,TRBV15
CASSLSGTSLEQYF,TRBV19
CASSLYSGSYEQYF,TRBV5-1
CASSLGGLAGDITGELFF,TRBV7-8
CASSEREGNEQFF,TRBV6-1
CASSPKETQYF,TRBV7-9
CASSVTGVPGELFF,TRBV19